This TCR beta chain was documented in a study of T cell responses to AZD1222 COVID-19 vaccine. The repertoire was sequenced with immunoSEQ multiplex PCR; TCRdb's copy has only in-frame clones and lacks some. The data contain around 150,000 clones, roughly 93% of them singletons. Trimming cost V 5 bases and J 2 bases, with 17 bases left between them. This CDR3 contains 16 residues. CDR1 SEHNR and CDR2 FQNEAQ come from the germline V gene (reference sequence). Notes on this clone: Its matching antigen is unknown.

Study-wide results and caveats: Donors were mostly white British, more females; clonal diversity possibly underestimated. Once two AZD1222 doses were given, Spike-specific TCR breadth and depth went up. Scientists sampled the repertoires only once the peak T cell response had passed.

The source is an adult who received the AZD1222 COVID-19 vaccine. The source was peripheral blood, collected 28 days after the second AZD1222 dose. This chain joins TRBV7-9 and TRBJ2-3, with TRBD2 as a possible D gene (6 bases). The DNA of the CDR3 is TGTGCCAGCAGCCCTCGACTAGGAGGGATCACAGATACGCAGTATTTT. This translates into CASSPRLGGITDTQYF.